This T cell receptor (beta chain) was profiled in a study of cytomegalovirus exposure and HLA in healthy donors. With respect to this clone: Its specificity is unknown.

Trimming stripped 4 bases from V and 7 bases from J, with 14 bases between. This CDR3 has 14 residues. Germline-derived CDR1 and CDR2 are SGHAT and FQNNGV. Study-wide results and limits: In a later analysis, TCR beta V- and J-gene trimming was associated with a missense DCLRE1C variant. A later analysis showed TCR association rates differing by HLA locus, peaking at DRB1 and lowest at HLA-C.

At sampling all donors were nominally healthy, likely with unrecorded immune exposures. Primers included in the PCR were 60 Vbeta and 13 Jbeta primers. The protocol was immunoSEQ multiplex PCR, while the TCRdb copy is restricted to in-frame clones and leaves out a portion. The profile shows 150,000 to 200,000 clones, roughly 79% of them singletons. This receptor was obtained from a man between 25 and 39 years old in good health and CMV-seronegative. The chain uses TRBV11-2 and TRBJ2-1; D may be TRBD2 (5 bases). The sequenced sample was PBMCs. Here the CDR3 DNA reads TGTGCCAGCAGCTCCTGGGGAGAGGTAAATGAGCAGTTCTTC. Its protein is CASSSWGEVNEQFF.